This T cell receptor beta chain was sequenced during a study of spatial heterogeneity in lung cancer. Study-wide points: The study found that expanded intratumoral alpha and beta TCR counts tracked tumor mutation counts.

Sample time point: sample taken at primary tumor resection. TCRdb reprocessed the 5' RACE reads via MiXCR and lists one record per CDR3 protein. This table holds 17,000 or so distinct CDR3 sequences, approximately 6.2% found once. This clonotype showed up many times. Its antigen is undetermined. A library prepared for alpha chains yielded this beta chain as an off-target read; its size is of little meaning. The CDR3 is 13 residues long. Between the trimmed V and J ends, which lost 7 bases and 12 bases, there was a span of 19 bases. CDR1 SGHTA and CDR2 FQGNSA come from the germline V gene. Sequencing used lung tumor tissue, obtained at surgery. The rearrangement joins TRBV7-2 to TRBJ2-4; D is perhaps TRBD1 (5 bases). This clonotype originated in a male donor with early-stage non-small cell lung cancer. The DNA of the CDR3 is TGTGCCAGCACCCCCGGACGGCGACAGAATCAGTACTTC. Its protein is CASTPGRRQNQYF.